A selection of T cell receptor beta chains follows, all from one sample in a study of beta chain features in type 1 diabetes. Generated by immunoSEQ multiplex PCR, the TCRdb table keeps only in-frame clones and is missing some. The data contain tens of thousands of clones, 65% to 70% of them seen just once; the ten biggest clones take up roughly 2.2%. The sample consisted of Tregs from blood. The receptor set was obtained from a woman aged 18 to 35 with type 1 diabetes. Each CDR3 is given with its conserved first and last residue.

J,V,CDR3
TRBJ1-2,TRBV7-9,CASRGQSYGYTF
TRBJ2-3,TRBV6-5,CASSLQGAQDTQYF
TRBJ2-5,TRBV6-5,CASSYAGVETQYF
TRBJ1-4,TRBV27,CASSTTGMGEKLFF
TRBJ2-1,TRBV7-3,CASSPNPSGSSYNEQFF
TRBJ1-1,TRBV5-6,CASSWAGGGTEAFF
TRBJ1-5,TRBV28,CASRTNRETSGGPQHF
TRBJ2-2,TRBV2,CASSERRNTGELFF
TRBJ2-2,TRBV27,CASRGQGVGGELFF
TRBJ1-1,TRBV2,CASRGQGENTEAFF
TRBJ2-1,TRBV2,CASRAGTSNYEQFF
TRBJ1-2,TRBV4-3,CASSQDRVRGYTF
TRBJ1-2,TRBV21-1,CASSTETLRGGQGLYGYTF
TRBJ1-6,TRBV5-1,CASSPTAGKLHF
TRBJ1-1,TRBV10-3,CAIGRSGTEAFF
TRBJ1-1,TRBV28,CASRRTGLPEAFF
TRBJ2-7,TRBV6-6,CASRTTDTYEQYF
TRBJ1-6,TRBV27,CASSSQTGLPYNSPLHF
TRBJ2-7,TRBV20-1,CSPRTSYEQYF
TRBJ2-7,TRBV30,CAWSDGSSYEQYF
NA,TRBV28,CASRRQGITFEQYF
TRBJ1-5,TRBV5-1,CASSLAGHNQPQHF
TRBJ2-1,TRBV19,CASSPGPSRYNEQFF
TRBJ2-1,TRBV5-1,CASSPGTGSEQFF
TRBJ2-2,TRBV19,CASLQGTSNTGELFF
TRBJ2-1,TRBV27,CASSGGLSSYNEQFF
TRBJ2-7,TRBV7-2,CASSLTWGLEQYF
TRBJ2-1,TRBV9,CASSVDWYNEQFF
TRBJ1-5,TRBV20-1,CSASRQPQHF
TRBJ2-7,TRBV5-4,CASSLVAQGTYEQYF
NA,TRBV27,CASRGTGSFEQYF
TRBJ2-1,TRBV7-9,CASSLNLASSYNEQFF
TRBJ1-1,TRBV5-1,CASSGADEAFF
TRBJ2-7,TRBV4-1,CASSRFRDTASSFSYEQYF
TRBJ2-7,TRBV7-2,CASSWDRLREQYF
TRBJ2-1,TRBV29-1,CSVDGRGGTSGYNEQFF
TRBJ1-2,TRBV29-1,CSVEDLQGGGGYTF
TRBJ2-1,TRBV5-1,CASSWEGKGRSNEQFF
TRBJ1-1,TRBV7-2,CASSLGETGEAFF
TRBJ2-7,TRBV7-9,CASSRGTVHRNEQYF
TRBJ1-4,TRBV9,CASSVAIGEKLFF
TRBJ2-7,TRBV7-2,CASSTGGTFSYEQYF
TRBJ2-5,TRBV28,CASSSGQGWETQYF
TRBJ2-3,TRBV5-1,CASSHARGTNTDTQYF
TRBJ2-7,TRBV6-5,CASTGQGVAYEQYF
TRBJ2-7,TRBV28,CASGWSSSYEQYF
TRBJ2-5,TRBV5-1,CASSFAGVSETQYF
TRBJ2-3,TRBV29-1,CSVAGGTQYF
TRBJ1-5,TRBV15,CATGGHGNQPQHF
TRBJ1-1,TRBV6-6,CASSYWDRETEAFF
TRBJ2-3,TRBV10-3,CAISDIAATQYF
TRBJ2-3,TRBV7-2,CASSLRGRSGGGPDTQYF
TRBJ1-2,TRBV7-2,CASSLELGVSNYGYTF
TRBJ1-3,TRBV15,CATSTGQEPSGNTIYF
TRBJ2-3,TRBV30,CAWQVLASQYF